These 27 T cell receptor beta chains were all obtained from the same sample, sequenced in a study of CD8 T cells in Susac syndrome. The RNA, roughly 0.5 to 1 ug, was put through reverse transcription using random hexamers. MiXCR was run by TCRdb on the immunoSEQ multiplex PCR reads, yielding one entry per CDR3 protein. The table has about 400,000 distinct CDR3 sequences, more than 70% seen once. Sequencing input: CD8+ T cells from PBMCs. The receptors were gathered from a human donor with multiple sclerosis.

This clonotype was seen a few times. The chain employs TRBV6-1 and TRBJ2-7; D call uncertain. Germline V CDR1 and CDR2: MNHNS, SASEGT. Trimming stripped 8 bases from V and 7 bases from J, with 12 bases between. The CDR3 is 11 residues long. As DNA, the CDR3 is TGTGCCAGCTTCAGCAGTAGGGAGCAGTACTTC. Protein: CASFSSREQYF.

The V call is TRBV7-9, the J call TRBJ1-1; 8 nucleotides line up with TRBD1. The CDR3 totals 14 residues. Per germline, CDR1 SEHNR and CDR2 FQNEAQ (reference sequence). Trimming took 5 bases from V and 3 from J; bases not matched to a gene: 5. The CDR3 DNA reads TGTGCCAGCAGCCTGAAGGACAGGGACACTGAAGCTTTCTTT. Protein sequence: CASSLKDRDTEAFF.

The chain combines TRBV4-1 with TRBJ2-5, with D perhaps TRBD2 (5 bases). Germline CDR1 is MGHRA and CDR2 is YSYEKL. Trimming stripped 1 base from V and 7 bases from J, with 13 bases between. The CDR3 has 14 residues. The CDR3: CASSQVEGTGTQYF. DNA of the CDR3: TGCGCCAGCAGCCAAGTAGAGGGAACCGGGACCCAGTACTTC.

In this sample, this clonotype turned up a few times. The chain uses TRBV28 and TRBJ2-1, with a weak D call TRBD2 (5 bases). Germline V gene sequence: CDR1 MDHEN, CDR2 SYDVKM. This CDR3 contains 12 residues. Trimming left V 3 bases short and J 5 bases short, with 5 bases between. The CDR3 sequence: CASSLRDNEQFF. The CDR3 DNA reads as TGTGCCAGCAGTTTGAGGGACAATGAGCAGTTCTTC.

This chain uses TRBV7-9 with TRBJ1-4, with TRBD1 identical over 7 bases. This CDR3 has 15 amino acids. The V gene end was trimmed by 7 bases and the J gene end by 6 bases; junction bases not matched to a gene: 11. From germline, CDR1 is SEHNR and CDR2 FQNEAQ (reference sequence). The CDR3 coding sequence is TGTGCCAGCAAAAGGACAGGCTTCCTTGATGAAAAACTGTTTTTT. It translates to CASKRTGFLDEKLFF.

The rearrangement links TRBV27 to TRBJ2-7; 10 bases line up with TRBD1. V trimming: 4 bases; J trimming: 0 bases; junction bases outside the gene matches: 0. CDR3 length equals 14 residues. Germline V lookup: CDR1 MNHEY, CDR2 SMNVEV (reference sequence). The DNA of the CDR3 is TGTGCCAGCAGTTGGACAGGGGGCTCCTACGAGCAGTACTTC. It translates to CASSWTGGSYEQYF.

This clonotype was detected a few times. The chain carries TRBV27 and TRBJ1-1, with D possibly matching TRBD1 (5 bases). Per germline, CDR1 MNHEY and CDR2 SMNVEV (reference sequence). The CDR3 is 13 amino acids. With 3 bases removed from V and 4 bases from J, the gap between germline ends came to 9 bases. The DNA for the CDR3 is TGTGCCAGCAGTTTTGGAGGGACCACTGAAGCTTTCTTT. It translates to CASSFGGTTEAFF.

The chain carries TRBV18 and TRBJ1-4, with D tentatively TRBD1 (6 bases). Trimming took 1 base from V and 0 from J, leaving 15 bases between them. Germline V gene sequence: CDR1 KGHSH, CDR2 LQKENI. The CDR3 runs 18 residues. CDR3 DNA sequence: TGTGCCAGCTCACCACGGGTGAACAGGGTTGCAACTAATGAAAAACTGTTTTTT. This translates into CASSPRVNRVATNEKLFF.

There are a few counts of this clonotype. V is TRBV5-1 and J is TRBJ2-2; 11 nucleotides line up with TRBD2. In germline, CDR1 is SGHRS, CDR2 YFSETQ. The V gene end was trimmed by 4 bases and the J gene end by 6 bases; junction bases not matched to a gene: 8. The CDR3 consists of 16 residues. CDR3 sequence (DNA): TGCGCCAGCAGCCCGGGACTAGCGGAAGGGGCCGGGGAGCTGTTTTTT. Amino acid sequence: CASSPGLAEGAGELFF.

V gene TRBV29-1 combines with J gene TRBJ1-1; weak D call: TRBD1 (6 bases). Trimming pared 8 bases from V and 4 bases from J, leaving 14 bases between. The CDR3 has 12 amino acids. Germline assignment: CDR1 SQVTM and CDR2 ANQGSEA. The chain's CDR3 is CSSGAPVTEAFF. The CDR3 DNA reads TGCAGCTCGGGGGCTCCGGTCACTGAAGCTTTCTTT.

The chain couples TRBV6-5 to TRBJ2-1, with 10 bases fitting TRBD2. V lost 3 bases, J lost 6 bases, and 8 bases stayed unmatched. CDR1 and CDR2 (germline): MNHEY, SVGAGI. This CDR3 spans 16 amino acids. CDR3 coding DNA: TGTGCCAGCAGTTATCACTGGAAGCGGGAGGGCAATGAGCAGTTCTTC. Translated: CASSYHWKREGNEQFF.

The chain has TRBV6-2 or TRBV6-3 and TRBJ1-1; D is ambiguous. Per germline, CDR1 MNHEY and CDR2 SVGEGT. The CDR3 is 13 amino acids. V was trimmed by 2 bases and J by 2 bases, leaving 6 bases between them. The CDR3 bases are TGTGCCAGCAGTTACGAGGTCAACACTGAAGCTTTCTTT. This encodes CASSYEVNTEAFF.

This chain joins TRBV10-1 and TRBJ2-5; TRBD1 is a possible D gene (6 bases). The CDR3 has 13 amino acids. Germline V CDR1 and CDR2: WNHNN, SYGVQD (reference sequence). The V end was cut by 7 bases, the J end by 3 bases, with 12 bases between. The DNA for the CDR3 is TGCGCCAGCAAGAATTCAGGGGAAGAGACCCAGTACTTC. This encodes CASKNSGEETQYF.

This clonotype showed up just once. Mismatch with germline at one junction end may stem from a read error. CDR3 nucleotides: TGTGCCAGCAGTTACTCTGGGACCCCCTCGCGAGCGCGGACCGGGGAGCTTTTTTTT. Translation: CASSYSGTPSRARTGELFF. The chain is built from TRBV6-5 and TRBJ2-2; perhaps D is TRBD1 or TRBD2 (5 bases each). Germline CDR1 reads MNHEY; CDR2 reads SVGAGI. The CDR3 covers 19 residues.

CDR3 coding DNA: TGTGCCAGCAGTTTACCTCCGCGGGGAGTTACAGATACGCAGTATTTT. Its translation is CASSLPPRGVTDTQYF. The gene calls are TRBV28 and TRBJ2-3, with a tentative D call TRBD2 (6 bases). CDR1 MDHEN and CDR2 SYDVKM come from the germline V gene. This CDR3 is built from 16 residues. V was trimmed by 2 bases and J by 3 bases, leaving 15 bases between them.

In its sample, this clonotype was seen once. The chain has TRBV29-1 and TRBJ2-3; tentative D call: TRBD1 (5 bases). This CDR3 is 18 amino acids long. CDR1 and CDR2 from the germline V gene are SQVTM and ANQGSEA. V lost 0 bases and J lost 10, with 29 bases in between. The CDR3 nucleotides are TGCAGCGTTGAAGATTGGTTGGGGCCCGAACTCCTCGAAGGGGCGCAGTATTTT. This codes for CSVEDWLGPELLEGAQYF.

The rearrangement joins TRBV27 to TRBJ2-1, with D unclear. V was shortened by 0 bases and J by 2 bases, with 8 bases between the two germline ends. In germline, CDR1 is MNHEY, CDR2 SMNVEV (reference sequence). CDR3 length: 15 amino acids. For the CDR3, the DNA is TGTGCCAGCAGTTTATCGGCGTCGGCCTACAATGAGCAGTTCTTC. Encoded protein: CASSLSASAYNEQFF.

The J gene is TRBJ2-1, the V gene TRBV28; 7 nucleotides line up with TRBD1. This CDR3 is 15 amino acids long. With V trimmed by 6 bases and J by 0 bases, 5 bases remained unmatched. Germline V gene lookup returns CDR1 MDHEN and CDR2 SYDVKM. CDR3 sequence: CASRLGQSSYNEQFF. The CDR3, as DNA: TGTGCCAGCAGGTTGGGACAGAGCTCCTACAATGAGCAGTTCTTC.

This clonotype was seen more than once but under ten times. The chain recombines TRBV6-1 with TRBJ1-2, with D possibly matching TRBD1 (6 bases). The CDR3 is made up of 15 amino acids. Per germline, CDR1 MNHNS and CDR2 SASEGT. Deletions cut 1 base from V and 3 bases from J, with 12 bases between. The CDR3 sequence: CASSEGQEPDYGYTF. The CDR3 DNA reads TGTGCCAGCAGTGAAGGACAGGAACCTGACTATGGCTACACCTTC.

This clonotype was seen a single time. The chain recombines TRBV5-1 with TRBJ2-3, with a weak D call TRBD2 (6 bases). CDR1 is SGHRS, CDR2 YFSETQ, per germline. The CDR3 totals 16 residues. The ends were cut back, 3 bases at V and 0 bases at J, with 14 bases in the middle. As DNA, the CDR3 is TGCGCCAGCAGCTCAATACTAGCCTCAAGCACAGATACGCAGTATTTT. It translates to CASSSILASSTDTQYF.

This clonotype was seen only once. V usage is TRBV6-1 and J usage is TRBJ1-1; maybe TRBD1 (5 bases). There are 14 residues in the CDR3. Germline values: CDR1 MNHNS, CDR2 SASEGT. The V end was cut by 2 bases, the J end by 1 base, with 8 bases between. In nucleotides, the CDR3 is TGTGCCAGCAGTGAACTTGGGGGGAACACTGAAGCTTTCTTT. Translating it yields CASSELGGNTEAFF.

The chain couples TRBV4-1 to TRBJ2-1; D not certain. This CDR3 contains 14 residues. V lost 0 bases, J lost 8 bases, and 11 bases lay in between. The germline V gene encodes CDR1 MGHRA and CDR2 YSYEKL. The CDR3 DNA sequence: TGCGCCAGCAGCCAAGATAGTTTTGAGGATGAGCAGTTCTTC. This translates into CASSQDSFEDEQFF.

J is TRBJ2-3 and V is TRBV4-1; 10 nucleotides line up with TRBD2. Germline values: CDR1 MGHRA, CDR2 YSYEKL. CDR3 size: 15 residues. The V and J ends lost 0 bases and 6 bases, in that order; junction bases with no gene match: 3. The CDR3 sequence is CASSQEAGGYDTQYF. The CDR3 DNA is TGCGCCAGCAGCCAAGAAGCGGGGGGGTATGATACGCAGTATTTT.

This clonotype was seen only once. This chain joins TRBV28 and TRBJ1-2, with D unclear. Germline lookup yields CDR1 MDHEN and CDR2 SYDVKM. V lost 4 bases to trimming and J lost 4 bases, with 10 bases between them. The CDR3 is 13 amino acids. CDR3 protein: CASSSSQLYGYTF. The DNA of the CDR3 is TGTGCCAGCAGTTCCTCACAGCTCTATGGCTACACCTTC.

The chain has TRBV19 and TRBJ2-2, with D possibly being TRBD1 (6 bases). The CDR3 length is 15 residues. V lost 2 bases, J lost 3 bases, and 10 bases lay in between. Germline V gene lookup returns CDR1 LNHDA and CDR2 SQIVND (reference sequence). The CDR3, as DNA: TGTGCCAGTAGTATACCCGACAGGTACACCGGGGAGCTGTTTTTT. Protein product: CASSIPDRYTGELFF.

This clonotype showed up just once. The rearrangement joins TRBV4-1 to TRBJ1-2; D not certain. The CDR3 extends over 13 amino acids. Germline assignment: CDR1 MGHRA and CDR2 YSYEKL. The V and J ends lost 3 bases and 13 bases respectively, with 18 bases between them. CDR3 DNA sequence: TGCGCCAGCAGCCAGTCCCCCGGCGGGGATTGCACCTTC. Its translation: CASSQSPGGDCTF.

This clonotype was picked up one time. V usage is TRBV5-4 and J usage is TRBJ2-7; 8 bases fit TRBD1. CDR1 SGHNT and CDR2 YYREEE come from the germline V gene (reference sequence). After removal of 4 bases from V and 5 bases from J, the junction contained 2 bases not matched to a gene. CDR3 length equals 12 residues. In DNA form, the CDR3 reads TGTGCCAGCAGCCCGGGACAGGACGAGCAGTACTTC. It codes for CASSPGQDEQYF.